The clone carrying this T cell receptor gamma chain is large in the sample. TCRdb ran CATT on the multiplex PCR reads. The sample records just over 1,000 gamma-chain clones, about 28% being singletons. The receptor sequences were amplified from genomic DNA of peripheral blood mononuclear cells. Germline V gene sequence: CDR1 EGSNGY, CDR2 YDSYNSKV. The CDR3 sequence is 17 residues long. Trimming cost V 0 bases and J 1 base; bases outside gene matches: 8. The sample comes from a study of gamma delta lymphoproliferative disorders and STAT genes. Whole-study context: The LymphoTrack Dx TCRG Assay amplified gamma chains from at least 50 ng of genomic DNA. The EuroClonality-NGS protocol was used to prepare delta libraries.

V gene TRGV2 combines with J gene TRGJP2. No J segment appears in TCRdb, so it was assigned here by matching the sequence to germline. The specimen was blood. The TCR sequence derives from a human donor in good health. The DNA of the CDR3 is TGTGCCACCTGGGACGGGCCCTCGGTTAGTAGTGATTGGATCAAGACGTTT. Its protein is CATWDGPSVSSDWIKTF.